This is a list of T cell receptor beta chains from one sample in a study of post-analysis software for immune sequencing data. One entry per CDR3 protein results from TCRdb running MiXCR on the PCR reads. The repertoire consists of 350,000 to 450,000 distinct CDR3 sequences, with roughly 30% occurring once and the leading ten covering around an eighth. The sample taken for sequencing was blood. Source of these receptors: a girl under 18 with multiple sclerosis. The CDR3 runs from the conserved cysteine through the conserved F or W. The D gene is left open where the match is weak. For some rows the clone size is stated as once, few or many, or as a class when expanded; others skip it.

>TRBV29-1|TRBJ2-5|TRBD1|few
CSADRGEETQYF
TGCAGCGCCGACAGGGGAGAAGAGACCCAGTACTTC
>TRBV9|TRBJ1-1|NA|NA
CASSLGGQPINTEAFF
TGTGCCAGCAGCCTGGGGGGGCAGCCCATAAACACTGAAGCTTTCTTT
>TRBV29-1|TRBJ2-7|TRBD1|NA
CSVGDRPYEQYF
TGCAGCGTTGGGGACAGGCCCTACGAGCAGTACTTC
>TRBV4-1|TRBJ2-1|TRBD2|few
CASSQDGSGGASNEQFF
TGCGCCAGCAGCCAAGATGGGAGCGGGGGGGCATCCAATGAGCAGTTCTTC
>TRBV5-1|TRBJ2-3|TRBD2|NA
CASSLVASGASTDTQYF
TGCGCCAGCAGCTTGGTTGCTAGCGGGGCTAGCACAGATACGCAGTATTTT
>TRBV7-3|TRBJ2-7|NA|NA
CASSFIVVRQTGGAPYEQYF
TGTGCCAGCAGCTTTATAGTAGTTAGACAGACAGGAGGAGCCCCCTACGAGCAGTACTTC
>TRBV12-3/TRBV12-4|TRBJ1-5|NA|NA
CASSNGQGGNQPQHF
TGTGCCAGCAGCAACGGGCAGGGCGGCAATCAGCCCCAGCATTTT
>TRBV7-2|TRBJ2-3|TRBD2|few
CASSLTSGPTDTQYF
TGTGCCAGCAGCTTAACTAGCGGGCCGACAGATACGCAGTATTTT
>TRBV11-2|TRBJ1-1|NA|NA
CASSLDYSSPGMTTEAFF
TGTGCCAGCAGCTTAGATTATTCGTCTCCGGGAATGACCACTGAAGCTTTCTTT
>TRBV7-9|TRBJ2-1|TRBD2|NA
CASTSSGGYYNEQFF
TGTGCCAGCACCTCTAGCGGGGGATACTACAATGAGCAGTTCTTC
>TRBV7-6|TRBJ2-5|TRBD2|few
CASSLRGLVETQYF
TGTGCCAGCAGCTTAAGGGGACTAGTGGAGACCCAGTACTTC
>TRBV5-1|TRBJ2-1|NA|few
CASSLESHNEQFF
TGCGCCAGCAGCTTAGAGAGCCACAATGAGCAGTTCTTC
>TRBV6-1|TRBJ2-3|TRBD2|NA
CASSEAPSGGASDTQYF
TGTGCCAGCAGTGAAGCGCCTAGCGGGGGGGCGTCAGATACGCAGTATTTT
>TRBV7-3|TRBJ2-1|TRBD2|once
CASSPGTSGGAGDNEQFF
TGTGCCAGCAGTCCCGGGACTAGCGGGGGGGCGGGGGACAATGAGCAGTTCTTC
>TRBV6-1|TRBJ1-5|NA|NA
CASSEWAPGPNQPQHF
TGTGCCAGCAGTGAATGGGCCCCGGGGCCCAATCAGCCCCAGCATTTT
>TRBV29-1|TRBJ2-7|TRBD1|NA
CSVESRDRSSYEQYF
TGCAGCGTTGAATCTCGGGACAGGAGCTCCTACGAGCAGTACTTC
>TRBV7-2|TRBJ2-5|NA|few
CASSLVGAFQETQYF
TGTGCCAGCAGCTTAGTGGGGGCCTTCCAAGAGACCCAGTACTTC
>TRBV6-5|TRBJ2-1|NA|NA
CASSSRGGRGGDEQFF
TGTGCCAGCAGTTCCCGAGGCGGCCGGGGTGGGGATGAGCAGTTCTTC
>TRBV20-1|TRBJ2-7|TRBD2|few
CSAPHTSGYSYEQYF
TGCAGTGCTCCCCATACTAGCGGATACTCCTACGAGCAGTACTTC
>TRBV20-1|TRBJ2-5|NA|few
CSAPFGGGARETQYF
TGCAGTGCCCCTTTTGGAGGGGGGGCGAGAGAGACCCAGTACTTC
>TRBV5-1|TRBJ2-7|TRBD1|NA
CASRGTGWNEQYF
TGCGCCAGCAGGGGGACAGGGTGGAACGAGCAGTACTTC
>TRBV6-2/TRBV6-3|TRBJ1-4|NA|NA
CASSLPPTRTGGKLFF
TGTGCCAGCAGTTTACCACCGACGCGGACCGGAGGGAAACTGTTTTTT
>TRBV7-6|TRBJ2-6|NA|few
CASSLSASRSSGANVLTF
TGTGCCAGCAGCTTATCAGCCTCCAGGAGTTCTGGGGCCAACGTCCTGACTTTC
>TRBV6-6|TRBJ2-5|TRBD1|NA
CASSYSRDRGETQYF
TGTGCCAGCAGTTACTCGAGGGACAGGGGTGAGACCCAGTACTTC
>TRBV5-1|TRBJ2-1|NA|many
CASSLQLEPEQFF
TGCGCCAGCAGCTTGCAGCTAGAACCTGAGCAGTTCTTC
>TRBV28|TRBJ2-1|NA|NA
CASSWGQLVDEQFF
TGTGCCAGCAGTTGGGGACAACTCGTCGATGAGCAGTTCTTC
>TRBV7-6|TRBJ1-5|NA|NA
CASPSGVSNQPQHF
TGTGCCAGCCCCTCCGGGGTCAGCAATCAGCCCCAGCATTTT
>TRBV20-1|TRBJ2-7|TRBD2|NA
CSARDAGGGGTYEQYF
TGCAGTGCTAGAGATGCCGGCGGGGGGGGCACGTACGAGCAGTACTTC
>TRBV11-2|TRBJ1-4|TRBD1|NA
CASSLAPGQGLEKLFF
TGTGCCAGCAGCTTAGCTCCGGGACAGGGACTCGAAAAACTGTTTTTT
>TRBV2|TRBJ2-5|TRBD1|NA
CASSDRDRHQETQYF
TGTGCCAGCAGTGACCGGGACAGGCACCAAGAGACCCAGTACTTC
>TRBV6-5|TRBJ1-1|TRBD1|NA
CASSYGRTGTEAFF
TGTGCCAGCAGTTACGGTAGGACAGGCACTGAAGCTTTCTTT
>TRBV5-6|TRBJ2-1|TRBD2|NA
CASSLGASGGIGYNEQFF
TGTGCCAGCAGCTTGGGGGCTAGCGGGGGGATTGGGTACAATGAGCAGTTCTTC
>TRBV29-1|TRBJ2-3|NA|NA
CSVGKRLADTQYF
TGCAGCGTTGGGAAGCGCCTGGCAGATACGCAGTATTTT
>TRBV11-2|TRBJ1-5|NA|few
CASSLGPDLWGAGQPQHF
TGTGCCAGCAGCTTAGGCCCGGATTTGTGGGGGGCAGGTCAGCCCCAGCATTTT
>TRBV12-3/TRBV12-4|TRBJ1-6|NA|NA
CASSPQVGSPLHF
TGTGCCAGCAGCCCCCAGGTTGGATCACCCCTCCACTTT
>TRBV7-8|TRBJ2-5|NA|many
CASSLSGGVQETQYF
TGTGCCAGCAGCTTAAGTGGCGGGGTCCAAGAGACCCAGTACTTC
>TRBV7-2|TRBJ1-2|NA|NA
CAILWGFDYGYTF
TGTGCCATCCTTTGGGGGTTCGACTATGGCTACACCTTC
>TRBV7-8|TRBJ2-7|NA|few
CASSYIKDTRSYEQYF
TGTGCCAGCAGCTACATCAAGGACACACGCTCCTACGAGCAGTACTTC
>TRBV7-2|TRBJ2-6|NA|NA
CASTESIWGLGANVLTF
TGTGCCAGCACCGAAAGTATTTGGGGGCTCGGGGCCAACGTCCTGACTTTC
>TRBV12-3/TRBV12-4|TRBJ2-3|NA|few
CASSYQLDPQYF
TGTGCCAGCAGTTACCAATTGGACCCGCAGTATTTT
>TRBV5-1|TRBJ2-1|NA|NA
CASSLWGGGYNERFF
TGCGCCAGCAGCTTGTGGGGGGGCGGTTACAATGAGCGGTTCTTC
>TRBV12-3/TRBV12-4|TRBJ2-1|TRBD1|NA
CASSLSGQGAYNEQFF
TGTGCCAGCAGTTTAAGCGGACAGGGAGCCTACAATGAGCAGTTCTTC
>TRBV7-9|TRBJ1-6|NA|NA
CASSLALAGYSPLHF
TGTGCCAGTAGCTTAGCGCTGGCAGGCTATTCACCCCTCCACTTT
>TRBV11-2|TRBJ1-2|TRBD1|NA
CASSPAPRQGGYGYTF
TGTGCCAGCAGCCCAGCCCCCCGACAGGGTGGCTATGGCTACACCTTC
>TRBV15|TRBJ1-1|NA|NA
CATSAEGGSGTEAFF
TGTGCCACCAGCGCCGAGGGGGGTTCGGGCACTGAAGCTTTCTTT
>TRBV20-1|TRBJ1-1|NA|NA
CSARSPQGGMNTEAFF
TGCAGTGCTAGATCGCCGCAGGGAGGTATGAACACTGAAGCTTTCTTT
>TRBV28|TRBJ2-3|TRBD2|NA
CASHPLADWDTQYF
TGTGCCAGCCACCCTCTAGCGGACTGGGATACGCAGTATTTT
>TRBV2|TRBJ1-5|TRBD1|few
CASSEALLQGNQPQHF
TGTGCCAGCAGTGAAGCGCTTCTACAGGGGAATCAGCCCCAGCATTTT